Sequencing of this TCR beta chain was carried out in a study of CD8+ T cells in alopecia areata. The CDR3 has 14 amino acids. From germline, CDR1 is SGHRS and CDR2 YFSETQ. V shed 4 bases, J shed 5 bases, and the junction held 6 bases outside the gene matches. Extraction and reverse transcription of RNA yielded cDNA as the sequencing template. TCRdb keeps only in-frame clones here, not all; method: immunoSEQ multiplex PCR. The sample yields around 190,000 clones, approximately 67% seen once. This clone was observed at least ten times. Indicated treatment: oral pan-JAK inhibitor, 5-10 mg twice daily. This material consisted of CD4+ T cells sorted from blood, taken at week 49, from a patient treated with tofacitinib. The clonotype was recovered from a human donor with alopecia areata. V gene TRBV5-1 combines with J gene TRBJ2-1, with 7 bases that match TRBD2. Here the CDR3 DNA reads TGCGCCAGCAGCCTGCTGGGGACTAACAATGAGCAGTTCTTC. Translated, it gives CASSLLGTNNEQFF.